One TCR beta chain is described in this entry. Original processing methods: For nucleated cells, counts were estimated from reference gene primer amplification. Clones were sequenced by immunoSEQ multiplex PCR, and TCRdb holds only the in-frame ones, with some missing. That table gives V, J and clone size, and the DNA gave D and trimming. This sample has about 99,000 clones, with nearly 90% found just once. The ends were cut back, 6 bases at V and 6 bases at J, with 18 bases in the middle. This CDR3 contains 16 residues. Germline CDR1 reads KGHSH; CDR2 reads LQKENI. The data belong to a study of blood T cell repertoires in COVID-19. Study overall: Specimens from acute and convalescent COVID-19 originated in the United States, Italy and Spain. T cells, B-cell-depleted T cells, or PBMCs provided the cDNA or gDNA that served as material.

This chain uses TRBV18 with TRBJ1-6, with D maybe TRBD1 (6 bases). This clonotype was sampled from a man aged 50 or older in a cohort sampled during active COVID-19. Sequencing was carried out using peripheral blood. DNA for the CDR3: TGTGCCAGCTCCCCCGCCGACAGGCGCCCTAATTCACCCCTCCACTTT. It translates to CASSPADRRPNSPLHF.